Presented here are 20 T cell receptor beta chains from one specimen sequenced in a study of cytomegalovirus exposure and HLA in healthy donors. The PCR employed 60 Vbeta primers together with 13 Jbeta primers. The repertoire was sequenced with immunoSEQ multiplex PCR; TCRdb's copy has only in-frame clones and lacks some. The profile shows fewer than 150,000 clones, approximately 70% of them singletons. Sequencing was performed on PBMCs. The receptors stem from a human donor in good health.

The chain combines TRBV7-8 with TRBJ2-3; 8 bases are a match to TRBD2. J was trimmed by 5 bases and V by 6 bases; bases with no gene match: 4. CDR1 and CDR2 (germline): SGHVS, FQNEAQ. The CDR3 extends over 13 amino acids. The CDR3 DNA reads TGTGCCAGCAGTGGAGCGGGAGTAGATACGCAGTATTTT. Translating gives CASSGAGVDTQYF.

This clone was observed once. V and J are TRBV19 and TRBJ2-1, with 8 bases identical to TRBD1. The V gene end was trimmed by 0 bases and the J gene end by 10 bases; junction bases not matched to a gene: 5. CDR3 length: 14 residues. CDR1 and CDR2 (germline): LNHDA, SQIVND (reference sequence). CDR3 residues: CASSIDLRGREQFF. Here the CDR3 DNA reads TGTGCCAGTAGTATAGATCTCAGGGGGCGGGAGCAGTTCTTC.

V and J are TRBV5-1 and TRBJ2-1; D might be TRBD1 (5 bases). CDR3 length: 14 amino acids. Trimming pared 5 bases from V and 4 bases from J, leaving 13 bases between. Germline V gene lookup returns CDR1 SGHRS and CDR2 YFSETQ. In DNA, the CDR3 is TGCGCCAGCAGTCCAGACAGAACTTACAATGAGCAGTTCTTC. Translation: CASSPDRTYNEQFF.

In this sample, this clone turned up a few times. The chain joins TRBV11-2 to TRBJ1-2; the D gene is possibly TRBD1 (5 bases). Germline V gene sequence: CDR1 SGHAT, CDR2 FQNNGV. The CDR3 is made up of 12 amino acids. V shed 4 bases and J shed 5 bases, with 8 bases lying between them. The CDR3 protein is CASSSRDYGYTF. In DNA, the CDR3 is TGTGCCAGCAGCTCCAGGGATTATGGCTACACCTTC.

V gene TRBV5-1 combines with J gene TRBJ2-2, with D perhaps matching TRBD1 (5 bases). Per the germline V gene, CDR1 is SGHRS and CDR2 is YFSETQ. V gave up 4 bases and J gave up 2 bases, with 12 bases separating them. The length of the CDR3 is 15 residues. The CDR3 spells CASSPQGRNTGELFF. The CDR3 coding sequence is TGCGCCAGCAGCCCGCAGGGTAGAAACACCGGGGAGCTGTTTTTT.

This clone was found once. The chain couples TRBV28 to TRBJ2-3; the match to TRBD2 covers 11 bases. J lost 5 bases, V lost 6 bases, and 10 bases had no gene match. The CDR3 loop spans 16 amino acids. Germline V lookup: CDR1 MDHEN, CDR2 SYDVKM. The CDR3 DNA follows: TGTGCCAGCAGACCCCTTAGCGGGAGGGCCGGAGATACGCAGTATTTT. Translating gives CASRPLSGRAGDTQYF.

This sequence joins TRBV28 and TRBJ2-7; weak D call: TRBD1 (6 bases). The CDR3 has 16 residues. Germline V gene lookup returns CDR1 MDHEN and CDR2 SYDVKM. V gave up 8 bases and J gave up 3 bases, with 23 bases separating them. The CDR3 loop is CASEPPPPRGIYEQYF. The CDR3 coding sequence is TGTGCCAGCGAGCCACCCCCCCCCAGGGGAATCTACGAGCAGTACTTC.

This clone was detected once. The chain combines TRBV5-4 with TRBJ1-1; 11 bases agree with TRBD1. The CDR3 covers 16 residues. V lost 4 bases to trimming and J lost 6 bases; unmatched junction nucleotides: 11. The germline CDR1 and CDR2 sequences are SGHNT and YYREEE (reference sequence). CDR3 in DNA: TGTGCCAGCAGCCCCGGACAGGGGGCGGGTTGGGCTGAAGCTTTCTTT. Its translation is CASSPGQGAGWAEAFF.

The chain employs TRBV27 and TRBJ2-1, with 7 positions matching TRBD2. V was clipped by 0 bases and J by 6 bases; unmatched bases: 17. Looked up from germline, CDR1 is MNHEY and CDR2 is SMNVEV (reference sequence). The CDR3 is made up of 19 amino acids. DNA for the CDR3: TGTGCCAGCAGTTTATCGATTGGGGGACGGGGGGTTTCGGGCAATGAGCAGTTCTTC. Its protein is CASSLSIGGRGVSGNEQFF.

The CDR3 region is CASTPSGIGYNEQFF. Written as DNA, the CDR3 is TGTGCCAGTACCCCAAGCGGGATCGGGTACAATGAGCAGTTCTTC. The chain links TRBV19 to TRBJ2-1, with 7 bases fitting TRBD2. Trimming removed 7 bases from V and 4 bases from J; junction bases left unmatched: 10. Germline V CDR1 and CDR2: LNHDA, SQIVND (reference sequence). The length of the CDR3 is 15 residues. Drawing the rest from reference TRBV19 and TRBJ2-1, the complete variable domain is DGGITQSPKYLFRKEGQNVTLSCEQNLNHDAMYWYRQDPGQGLRLIYYSQIVNDFQKGDIAEGYSVSREKKESFPLTVTSAQKNPTAFYLCASTPSGIGYNEQFFGPGTRLTVL.

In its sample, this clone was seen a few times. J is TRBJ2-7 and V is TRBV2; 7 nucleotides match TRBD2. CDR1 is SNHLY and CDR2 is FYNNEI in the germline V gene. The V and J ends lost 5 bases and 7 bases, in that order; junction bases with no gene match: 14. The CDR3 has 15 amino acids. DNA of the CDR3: TGTGCCAGCAGTTTAGCGGGTGGTGGGTTTCGAGAGCAGTACTTC. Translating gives CASSLAGGGFREQYF.

The CDR3 DNA is TGTGCCAGCAGTTCACCTAAGAAGTACGAGCAGTACTTC. It is translated as CASSSPKKYEQYF. The rearrangement joins TRBV28 to TRBJ2-7; D gene uncertain. Germline V CDR1 and CDR2: MDHEN, SYDVKM. The CDR3 has 13 amino acids. V was pared by 4 bases and J by 4 bases, with 11 bases between.

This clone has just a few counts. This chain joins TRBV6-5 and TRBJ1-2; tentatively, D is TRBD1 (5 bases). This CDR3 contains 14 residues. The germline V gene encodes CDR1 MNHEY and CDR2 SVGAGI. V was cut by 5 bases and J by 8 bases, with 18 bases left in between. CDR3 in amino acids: CASSLGTRGGGYTF. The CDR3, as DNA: TGTGCCAGCAGTCTGGGGACCCGCGGGGGGGGCTACACCTTC.

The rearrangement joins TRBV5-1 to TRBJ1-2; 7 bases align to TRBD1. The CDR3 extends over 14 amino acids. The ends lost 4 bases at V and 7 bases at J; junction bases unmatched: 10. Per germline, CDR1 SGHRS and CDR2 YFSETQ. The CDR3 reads CASSIVQGEGGYTF. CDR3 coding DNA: TGCGCCAGCAGCATCGTCCAGGGGGAAGGTGGCTACACCTTC.

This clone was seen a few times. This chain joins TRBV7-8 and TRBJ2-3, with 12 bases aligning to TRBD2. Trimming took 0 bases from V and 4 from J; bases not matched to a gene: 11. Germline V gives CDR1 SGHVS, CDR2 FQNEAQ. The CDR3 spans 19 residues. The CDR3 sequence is CASSLALASGRAVADTQYF. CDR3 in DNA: TGTGCCAGCAGCTTAGCGCTGGCTAGCGGGAGGGCCGTGGCAGATACGCAGTATTTT.

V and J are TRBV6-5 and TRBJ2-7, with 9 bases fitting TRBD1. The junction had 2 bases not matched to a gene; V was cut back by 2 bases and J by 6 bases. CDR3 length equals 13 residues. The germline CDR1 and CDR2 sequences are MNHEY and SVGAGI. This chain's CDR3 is CASSYGTGTEQYF. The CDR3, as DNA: TGTGCCAGCAGTTACGGGACAGGGACCGAGCAGTACTTC.

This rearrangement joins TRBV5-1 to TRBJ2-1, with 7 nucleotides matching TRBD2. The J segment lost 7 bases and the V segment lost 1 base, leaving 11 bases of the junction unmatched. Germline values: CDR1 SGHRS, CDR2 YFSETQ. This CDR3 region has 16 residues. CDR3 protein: CASSLRTRGRANEQFF. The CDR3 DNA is TGCGCCAGCAGCTTGAGGACCCGGGGGAGGGCAAATGAGCAGTTCTTC.

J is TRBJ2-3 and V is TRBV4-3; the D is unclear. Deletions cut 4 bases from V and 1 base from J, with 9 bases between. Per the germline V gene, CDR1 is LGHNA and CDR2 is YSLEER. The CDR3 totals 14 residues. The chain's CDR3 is CASSPDTRTDTQYF. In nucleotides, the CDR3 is TGCGCCAGCAGCCCCGACACCCGCACAGATACGCAGTATTTT.

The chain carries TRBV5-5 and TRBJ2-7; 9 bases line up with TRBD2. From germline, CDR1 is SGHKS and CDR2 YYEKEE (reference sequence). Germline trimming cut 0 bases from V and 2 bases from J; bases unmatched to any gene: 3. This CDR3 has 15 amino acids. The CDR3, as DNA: TGTGCCAGCAGCTTGGCAGCGGGAGGTGCCTACGAGCAGTACTTC. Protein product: CASSLAAGGAYEQYF.

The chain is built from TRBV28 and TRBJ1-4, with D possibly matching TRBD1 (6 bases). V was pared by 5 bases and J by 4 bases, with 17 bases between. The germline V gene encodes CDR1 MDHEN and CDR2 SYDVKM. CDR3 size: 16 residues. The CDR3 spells CASSPTGGGRNEKLFF. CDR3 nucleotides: TGTGCCAGCAGTCCCACTGGGGGGGGGCGTAATGAAAAACTGTTTTTT.